The source of this T cell receptor beta chain is a study of T cell clonality in common variable immunodeficiency. This clone occurred many times. An end of the junction does not agree with germline; a read error may underlie this. The sequence runs out 3 residues before the end of the CDR3; the remainder is reconstructed from the germline J gene. This CDR3 contains 13 residues. Germline V lookup: CDR1 LGHNA, CDR2 YNFKEQ. The method was immunoSEQ multiplex PCR; TCRdb's version includes in-frame clones alone and lacks a portion of them. Singletons are absent from the sample, which has under 40,000 clones.

The sequenced material came from peripheral blood mononuclear cells. V usage is TRBV4-2 and J usage is TRBJ1-2, with TRBD1 matching over 8 bases. The sequence came from a person between 18 and 75 years old in good health. The CDR3 protein is CASSQEQGGGYTF. The part of the CDR3 DNA that was read is TGCGCCAGCAGCCAAGAACAGGGGGGTGGC.